The rows below give T cell receptor beta chains drawn from one sample of a study of cytomegalovirus exposure and HLA in healthy donors. The table came from immunoSEQ multiplex PCR; TCRdb's copy has only in-frame clones and leaves some out. The data show tens of thousands of clones, with around 64% seen just once and 2.1% held by the top ten. What was sequenced was PBMCs. Receptor source: a man under 40 in good health and CMV-seronegative. The CDR3 runs from the conserved cysteine through the conserved F or W. A D gene is named only where the DNA matches it firmly. Clone sizes are given selectively: once, few, many, or a class where the clone is expanded.

TRBJ2-7 TRBV6-1 - 13 - CASSEGRSYEQYF TGTGCCAGCAGTGAGGGCCGCTCCTACGAGCAGTACTTC
TRBJ1-5 TRBV2 - 13 - CASSEGAAQPQHF TGTGCCAGCAGTGAAGGGGCCGCTCAGCCCCAGCATTTT
TRBJ2-5 TRBV11-2 - 14 - CASSLDPQGETQYF TGTGCCAGCAGCTTAGATCCCCAGGGAGAGACCCAGTACTTC
TRBJ2-2 TRBV10-1 TRBD2 13 medium-sized CASSEREAGELFF TGCGCCAGCAGTGAGCGGGAGGCCGGGGAGCTGTTTTTT
TRBJ1-1 TRBV5-8 - 13 - CASRSQVNTEAFF TGTGCCAGCAGGTCCCAGGTCAACACTGAAGCTTTCTTT
TRBJ2-7 TRBV9 - 14 once CASSVEGGSYEQYF TGTGCCAGCAGCGTCGAAGGCGGATCCTACGAGCAGTACTTC
TRBJ1-4 TRBV2 TRBD1 14 - CASRGRMGQGFVFF TGTGCCAGCAGGGGAAGGATGGGACAGGGATTTGTGTTTTTT
TRBJ2-7 TRBV4-1 - 14 - CASSRTTTRDEQYF TGCGCCAGCAGCCGGACGACAACCAGGGACGAGCAGTACTTC
TRBJ2-3 TRBV30 TRBD1 14 - CALNRGLSSDTQYF TGTGCCTTGAACAGGGGGCTTTCTTCAGATACGCAGTATTTT
TRBJ2-1 TRBV29-1 TRBD2 16 - CSVTGTSGTDYNEQFF TGCAGCGTAACCGGGACTAGCGGGACCGATTACAATGAGCAGTTCTTC
TRBJ1-2 TRBV30 - 14 once CAWSARTLNYGYTF TGTGCCTGGAGTGCCCGTACTCTTAACTATGGCTACACCTTC
TRBJ2-7 TRBV4-1 - 16 few CASSQEFYAGNYEQYF TGCGCCAGCAGCCAAGAATTCTACGCGGGGAACTACGAGCAGTACTTC
TRBJ1-5 TRBV2 - 15 - CASSEEAGGNQPQHF TGTGCCAGCAGTGAAGAGGCGGGGGGCAATCAGCCCCAGCATTTT
TRBJ1-5 TRBV19 TRBD1 15 - CASSERGQSNQPQHF TGTGCCAGTAGTGAGAGGGGACAGAGCAATCAGCCCCAGCATTTT
TRBJ2-1 TRBV2 - 14 - CASSEVPGGNEQFF TGTGCCAGCAGTGAAGTTCCAGGTGGGAATGAGCAGTTCTTC
TRBJ1-5 TRBV4-1 - 15 - CASSQGTQGNQPQHF TGCGCCAGCAGCCAGGGGACGCAGGGGAATCAGCCCCAGCATTTT
TRBJ1-1 TRBV10-3 - 13 - CAITARVNTEAFF TGTGCCATCACCGCACGGGTGAACACTGAAGCTTTCTTT